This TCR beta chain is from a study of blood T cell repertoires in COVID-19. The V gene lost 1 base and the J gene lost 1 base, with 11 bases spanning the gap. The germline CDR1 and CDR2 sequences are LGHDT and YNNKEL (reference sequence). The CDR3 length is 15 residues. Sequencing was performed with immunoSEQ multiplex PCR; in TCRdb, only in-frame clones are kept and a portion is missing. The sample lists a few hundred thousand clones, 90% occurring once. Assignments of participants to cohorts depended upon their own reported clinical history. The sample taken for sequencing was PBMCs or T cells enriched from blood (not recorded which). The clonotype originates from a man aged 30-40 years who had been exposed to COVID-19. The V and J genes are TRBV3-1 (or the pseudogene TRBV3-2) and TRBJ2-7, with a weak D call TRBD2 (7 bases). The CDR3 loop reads CASSQVEGGSYEQYF. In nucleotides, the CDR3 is TGTGCCAGCAGCCAAGTGGAGGGGGGGTCCTACGAGCAGTACTTC.